The present entry profiles one T cell receptor (beta chain) with its context. The method was immunoSEQ multiplex PCR; TCRdb's version includes in-frame clones alone and lacks a portion of them. The sample includes approximately 130,000 clones, approximately 77% seen only once; the top ten take about 18%. The sample is drawn from a study of blood T cell repertoires in COVID-19. With V trimmed by 1 base and J by 4 bases, 4 bases remained unmatched. From germline, CDR1 is LNHNV and CDR2 YYDKDF (reference sequence). CDR3 size: 15 residues. Sequencing input: peripheral blood. V is TRBV15 and J is TRBJ1-2; TRBD1 matches 9 bases. The TCR originated in a man older than 75 with acute or convalescent COVID-19. CDR3 coding DNA: TGTGCCACCAGCAGAGCTTCACAGGGGGCCTATGGCTACACCTTC. Its translation is CATSRASQGAYGYTF. The full variable domain, with the rest looked up from reference TRBV15 and TRBJ1-2, is DAMVIQNPRYQVTQFGKPVTLSCSQTLNHNVMYWYQQKSSQAPKLLFHYYDKDFNNEADTPDNFQSRRPNTSFCFLDIRSPGLGDTAMYLCATSRASQGAYGYTFGSGTRLTVV.